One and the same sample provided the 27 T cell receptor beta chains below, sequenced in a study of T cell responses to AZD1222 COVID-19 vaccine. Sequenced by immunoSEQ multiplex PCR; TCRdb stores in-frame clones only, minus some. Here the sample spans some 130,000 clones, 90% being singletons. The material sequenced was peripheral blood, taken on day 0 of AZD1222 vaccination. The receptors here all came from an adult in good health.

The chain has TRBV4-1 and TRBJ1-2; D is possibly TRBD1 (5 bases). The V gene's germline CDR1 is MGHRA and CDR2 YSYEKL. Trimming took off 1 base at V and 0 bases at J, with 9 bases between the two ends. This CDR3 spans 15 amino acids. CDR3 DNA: TGCGCCAGCAGCCAAGTAGGGGCACCTAACTATGGCTACACCTTC. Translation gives CASSQVGAPNYGYTF.

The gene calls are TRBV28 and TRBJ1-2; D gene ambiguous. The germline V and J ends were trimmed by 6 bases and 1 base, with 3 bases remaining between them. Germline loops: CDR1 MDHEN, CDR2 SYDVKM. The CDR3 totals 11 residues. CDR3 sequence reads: CASRNNYGYTF. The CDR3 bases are TGTGCCAGCAGAAATAACTATGGCTACACCTTC.

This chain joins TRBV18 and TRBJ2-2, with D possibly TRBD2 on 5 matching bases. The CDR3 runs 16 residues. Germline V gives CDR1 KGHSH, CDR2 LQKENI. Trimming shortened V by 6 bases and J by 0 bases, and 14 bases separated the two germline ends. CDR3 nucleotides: TGTGCCAGCTCCCAGGACTTTTATCCGAACACCGGGGAGCTGTTTTTT. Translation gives CASSQDFYPNTGELFF. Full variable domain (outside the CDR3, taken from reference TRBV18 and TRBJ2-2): NAGVMQNPRHLVRRRGQEARLRCSPMKGHSHVYWYRQLPEEGLKFMVYLQKENIIDESGMPKERFSAEFPKEGPSILRIQQVVRGDSAAYFCASSQDFYPNTGELFFGEGSRLTVL.

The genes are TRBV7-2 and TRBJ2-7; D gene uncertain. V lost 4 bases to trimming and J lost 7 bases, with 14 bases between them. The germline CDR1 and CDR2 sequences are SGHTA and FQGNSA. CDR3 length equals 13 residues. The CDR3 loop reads CASSSRALGEQYF. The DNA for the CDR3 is TGTGCCAGCAGCTCCCGGGCCCTCGGGGAGCAGTACTTC.

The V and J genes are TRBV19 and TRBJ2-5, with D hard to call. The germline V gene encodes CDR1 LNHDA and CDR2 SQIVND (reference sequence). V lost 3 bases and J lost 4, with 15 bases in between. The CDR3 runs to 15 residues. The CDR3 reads CASSILGSLPETQYF. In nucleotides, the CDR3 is TGTGCCAGTAGTATTCTAGGTTCTCTCCCAGAGACCCAGTACTTC.

The DNA of the CDR3 is TGTGCCAGCAGCCGCATAGCGGGGGGGAGCACAGATACGCAGTATTTT. This codes for CASSRIAGGSTDTQYF. V usage is TRBV3-1 (or the pseudogene TRBV3-2) and J usage is TRBJ2-3; 11 bases are shared with TRBD2. V was clipped by 4 bases and J by 0 bases; unmatched bases: 3. From germline, CDR1 is LGHDT and CDR2 YNNKEL (reference sequence). This CDR3 comprises 16 residues.

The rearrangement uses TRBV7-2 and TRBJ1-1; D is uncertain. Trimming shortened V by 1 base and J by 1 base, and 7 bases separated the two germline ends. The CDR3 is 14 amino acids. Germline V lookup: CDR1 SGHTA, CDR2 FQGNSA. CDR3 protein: CASSLEAENTEAFF. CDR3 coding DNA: TGTGCCAGCAGCTTAGAGGCAGAGAACACTGAAGCTTTCTTT.

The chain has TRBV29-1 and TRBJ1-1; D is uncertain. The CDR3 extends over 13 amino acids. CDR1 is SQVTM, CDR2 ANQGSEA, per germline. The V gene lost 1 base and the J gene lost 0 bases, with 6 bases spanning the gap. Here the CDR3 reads CSVEGGLNTEAFF. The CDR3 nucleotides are TGCAGCGTTGAAGGCGGATTGAACACTGAAGCTTTCTTT.

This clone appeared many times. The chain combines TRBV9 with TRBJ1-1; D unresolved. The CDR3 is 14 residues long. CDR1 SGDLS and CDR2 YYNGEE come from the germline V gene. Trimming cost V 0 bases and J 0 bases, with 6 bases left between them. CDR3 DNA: TGTGCCAGCAGCGTAGATGGGGTGAACACTGAAGCTTTCTTT. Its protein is CASSVDGVNTEAFF. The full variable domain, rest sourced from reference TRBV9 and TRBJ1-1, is DSGVTQTPKHLITATGQRVTLRCSPRSGDLSVYWYQQSLDQGLQFLIQYYNGEERAKGNILERFSAQQFPDLHSELNLSSLELGDSALYFCASSVDGVNTEAFFGQGTRLTVV.

This CDR3 reads CASSEPEPLAGEFTDTQYF. The CDR3 DNA sequence: TGTGCCAGCAGTGAACCCGAGCCCCTAGCGGGGGAGTTCACAGATACGCAGTATTTT. The rearrangement uses TRBV2 and TRBJ2-3, with TRBD2 identical over 10 bases. The germline CDR1 and CDR2 sequences are SNHLY and FYNNEI. This CDR3 region has 19 residues. V shed 2 bases and J 2 bases; nucleotides not matched to a gene: 13.

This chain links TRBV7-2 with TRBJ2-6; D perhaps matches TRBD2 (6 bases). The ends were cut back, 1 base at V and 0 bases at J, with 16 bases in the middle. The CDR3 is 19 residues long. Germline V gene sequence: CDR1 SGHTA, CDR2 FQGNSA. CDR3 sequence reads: CASSLGGSGPFSGANVLTF. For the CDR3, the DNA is TGTGCCAGCAGCTTAGGGGGTAGCGGCCCCTTCTCTGGGGCCAACGTCCTGACTTTC.

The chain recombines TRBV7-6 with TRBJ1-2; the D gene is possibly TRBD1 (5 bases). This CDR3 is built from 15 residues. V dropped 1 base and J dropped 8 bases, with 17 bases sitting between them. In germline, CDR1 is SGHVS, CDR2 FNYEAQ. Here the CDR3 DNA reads TGTGCCAGCAGCTTAGTCGGGAGGGGTTCAAGGGGCTACACCTTC. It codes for CASSLVGRGSRGYTF. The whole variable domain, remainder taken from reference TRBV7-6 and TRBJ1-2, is GAGVSQSPRYKVTKRGQDVALRCDPISGHVSLYWYRQALGQGPEFLTYFNYEAQQDKSGLPNDRFSAERPEGSISTLTIQRTEQRDSAMYRCASSLVGRGSRGYTFGSGTRLTVV.

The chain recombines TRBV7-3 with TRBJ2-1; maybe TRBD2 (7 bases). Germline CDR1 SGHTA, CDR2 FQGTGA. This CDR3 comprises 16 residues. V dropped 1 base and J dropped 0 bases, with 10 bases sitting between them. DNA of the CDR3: TGTGCCAGCAGCTTAAATGGGGGGGCCTCCTACAATGAGCAGTTCTTC. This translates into CASSLNGGASYNEQFF. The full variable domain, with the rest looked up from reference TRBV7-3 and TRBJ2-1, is GAGVSQTPSNKVTEKGKYVELRCDPISGHTALYWYRQSLGQGPEFLIYFQGTGAADDSGLPNDRFFAVRPEGSVSTLKIQRTERGDSAVYLCASSLNGGASYNEQFFGPGTRLTVL.

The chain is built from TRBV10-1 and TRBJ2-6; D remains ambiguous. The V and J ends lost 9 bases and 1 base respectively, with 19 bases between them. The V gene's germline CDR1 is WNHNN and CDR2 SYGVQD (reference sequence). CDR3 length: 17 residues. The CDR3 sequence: CARRYVGPTSGANVLTF. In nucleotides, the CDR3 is TGCGCCAGACGTTATGTGGGCCCGACATCTGGGGCCAACGTCCTGACTTTC.

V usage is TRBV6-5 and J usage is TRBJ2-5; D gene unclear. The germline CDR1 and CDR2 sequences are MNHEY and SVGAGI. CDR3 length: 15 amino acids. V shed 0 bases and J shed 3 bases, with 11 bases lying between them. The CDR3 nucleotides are TGTGCCAGCAGTTACTCGACCGGGCCGAAAGAGACCCAGTACTTC. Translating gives CASSYSTGPKETQYF.

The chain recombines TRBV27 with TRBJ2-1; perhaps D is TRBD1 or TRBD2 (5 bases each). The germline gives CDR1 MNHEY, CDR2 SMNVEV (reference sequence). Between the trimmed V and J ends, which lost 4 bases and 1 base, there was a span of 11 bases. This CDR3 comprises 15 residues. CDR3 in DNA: TGTGCCAGCAGTTATGAGGGGCCATCCTACAATGAGCAGTTCTTC. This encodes CASSYEGPSYNEQFF.

The DNA for the CDR3 is TGTGCCACCCGGGGTGACACTGAAGCTTTCTTT. The encoded protein is CATRGDTEAFF. The chain is built from TRBV28 and TRBJ1-1; D is unresolved. With 10 bases removed from V and 3 bases from J, the gap between germline ends came to 9 bases. CDR3 length: 11 residues. Germline V gene sequence: CDR1 MDHEN, CDR2 SYDVKM.

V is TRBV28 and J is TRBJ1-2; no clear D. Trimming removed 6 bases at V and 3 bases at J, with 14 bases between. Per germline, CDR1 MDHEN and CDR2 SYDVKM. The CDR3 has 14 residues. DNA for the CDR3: TGTGCCAGCAGGTCCCACCTGGAGGACTATGGCTACACCTTC. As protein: CASRSHLEDYGYTF.

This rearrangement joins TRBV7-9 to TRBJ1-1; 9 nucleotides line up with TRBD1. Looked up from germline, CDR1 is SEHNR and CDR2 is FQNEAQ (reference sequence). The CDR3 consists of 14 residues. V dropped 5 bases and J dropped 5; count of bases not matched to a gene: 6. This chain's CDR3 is CASSGRQGGTEAFF. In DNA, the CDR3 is TGTGCCAGCAGCGGACGACAGGGGGGGACTGAAGCTTTCTTT.

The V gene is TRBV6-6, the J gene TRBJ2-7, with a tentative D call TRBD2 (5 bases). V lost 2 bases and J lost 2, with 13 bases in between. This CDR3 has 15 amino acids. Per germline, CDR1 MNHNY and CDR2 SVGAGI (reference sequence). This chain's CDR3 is CASSYERVLAYEQYF. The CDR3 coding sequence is TGTGCCAGCAGTTACGAGAGGGTCTTAGCCTACGAGCAGTACTTC.

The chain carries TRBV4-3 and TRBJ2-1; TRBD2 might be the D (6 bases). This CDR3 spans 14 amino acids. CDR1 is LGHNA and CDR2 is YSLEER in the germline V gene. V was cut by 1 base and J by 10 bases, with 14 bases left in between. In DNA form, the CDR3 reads TGCGCCAGCAGCCAAGGTCCTAGCCGGGAGGAGCAGTTCTTC. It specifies CASSQGPSREEQFF.

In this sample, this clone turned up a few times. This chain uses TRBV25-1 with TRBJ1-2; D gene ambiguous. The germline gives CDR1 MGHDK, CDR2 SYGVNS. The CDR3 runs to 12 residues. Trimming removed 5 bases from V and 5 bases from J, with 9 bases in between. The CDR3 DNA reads TGTGCCAGCAGTCTAGGCCCTTATGGCTACACCTTC. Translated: CASSLGPYGYTF.

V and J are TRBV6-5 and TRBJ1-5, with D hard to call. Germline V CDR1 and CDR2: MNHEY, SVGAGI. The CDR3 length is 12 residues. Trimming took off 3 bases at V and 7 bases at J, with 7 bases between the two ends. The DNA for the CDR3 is TGTGCCAGCAGTTATGCGGACCAGCCCCAGCATTTT. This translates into CASSYADQPQHF.

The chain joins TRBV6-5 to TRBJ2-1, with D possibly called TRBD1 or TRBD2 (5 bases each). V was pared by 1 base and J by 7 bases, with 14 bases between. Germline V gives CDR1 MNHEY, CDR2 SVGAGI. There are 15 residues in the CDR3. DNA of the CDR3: TGTGCCAGCAGTTACTTTCCAGGGACCACTAATGAGCAGTTCTTC. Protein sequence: CASSYFPGTTNEQFF.

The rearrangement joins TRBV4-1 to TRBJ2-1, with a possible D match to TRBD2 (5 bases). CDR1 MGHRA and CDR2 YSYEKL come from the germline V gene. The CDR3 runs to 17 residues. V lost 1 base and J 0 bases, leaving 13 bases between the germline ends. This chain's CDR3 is CASSQGSAGRSYNEQFF. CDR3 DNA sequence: TGCGCCAGCAGCCAAGGATCTGCGGGTCGCTCCTACAATGAGCAGTTCTTC.

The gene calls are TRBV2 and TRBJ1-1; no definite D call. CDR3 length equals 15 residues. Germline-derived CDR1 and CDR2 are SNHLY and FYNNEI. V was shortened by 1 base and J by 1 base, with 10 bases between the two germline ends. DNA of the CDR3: TGTGCCAGCAGTGAAGGCGGCGCAGGGAACACTGAAGCTTTCTTT. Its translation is CASSEGGAGNTEAFF.

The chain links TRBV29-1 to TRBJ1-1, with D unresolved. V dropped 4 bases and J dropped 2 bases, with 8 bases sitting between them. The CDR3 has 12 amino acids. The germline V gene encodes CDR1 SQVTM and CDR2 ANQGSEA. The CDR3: CSVALQNTEAFF. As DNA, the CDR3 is TGCAGCGTTGCACTTCAAAACACTGAAGCTTTCTTT.